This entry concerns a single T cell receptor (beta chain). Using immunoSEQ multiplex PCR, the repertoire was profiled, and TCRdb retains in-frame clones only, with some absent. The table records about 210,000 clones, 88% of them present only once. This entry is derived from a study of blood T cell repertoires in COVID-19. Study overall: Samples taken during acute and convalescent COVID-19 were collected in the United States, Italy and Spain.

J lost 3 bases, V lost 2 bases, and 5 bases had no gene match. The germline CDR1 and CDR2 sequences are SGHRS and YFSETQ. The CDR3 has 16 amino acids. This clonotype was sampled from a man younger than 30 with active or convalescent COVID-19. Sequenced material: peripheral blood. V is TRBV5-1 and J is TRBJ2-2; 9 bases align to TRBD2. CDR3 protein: CASSFAGGPHTGELFF. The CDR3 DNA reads TGCGCCAGCAGCTTCGCGGGAGGGCCACACACCGGGGAGCTGTTTTTT.